The 29 T cell receptor beta chains given below trace back to one sample, sequenced in a study of blood T cell repertoires in COVID-19. The data were produced by immunoSEQ multiplex PCR, yet TCRdb's version contains in-frame clones alone and is incomplete. The data contain about 130,000 clones, around 85% of them singletons. Sequencing was done on a sample of peripheral blood. The source is a human donor in a cohort sampled during active COVID-19.

This chain connects TRBV3-1 (or the pseudogene TRBV3-2) to TRBJ2-3; TRBD1 is a possible D gene (7 bases). Trimming took 0 bases from V and 10 from J, leaving 17 bases between them. Germline loops: CDR1 LGHDT, CDR2 YNNKEL (reference sequence). This CDR3 is built from 15 residues. In DNA form, the CDR3 reads TGTGCCAGCAGCCAAGAAGACAGGGAGGCCTATCCGCAGTATTTT. It encodes CASSQEDREAYPQYF.

This clone occurred a few times. The chain uses TRBV19 and TRBJ2-7; no clear D. V lost 3 bases and J lost 3, with 12 bases in between. Germline assignment: CDR1 LNHDA and CDR2 SQIVND (reference sequence). CDR3 length: 14 residues. As DNA, the CDR3 is TGTGCCAGTAGTATGGCAGCAACAGACTACGAGCAGTACTTC. Encoded protein: CASSMAATDYEQYF.

Only one count was recorded for this clone. Written as DNA, the CDR3 is TGTGCCAGCAGCGTAGCCACCACTCCCGGCAATGAGCAGTTCTTC. Residues: CASSVATTPGNEQFF. V usage is TRBV9 and J usage is TRBJ2-1; D is unclear. Germline V lookup: CDR1 SGDLS, CDR2 YYNGEE. Trimming removed 0 bases from V and 6 bases from J, with 13 bases in between. The CDR3 is 15 amino acids.

The V gene is TRBV30, the J gene TRBJ1-2; 7 bases fit TRBD1. The trim removed 4 bases at V and 7 bases at J, leaving 6 bases unmatched. The CDR3 contains 12 residues. Germline CDR1 is GTSNPN and CDR2 is SVGIG (reference sequence). The CDR3: CAWTYDRAGYTF. CDR3 in DNA: TGTGCCTGGACCTATGACAGGGCTGGCTACACCTTC.

The rearrangement joins TRBV7-6 to TRBJ2-5; a weak D match, TRBD2 (6 bases). Looked up from germline, CDR1 is SGHVS and CDR2 is FNYEAQ. The CDR3 is 14 residues long. Trimming pared 0 bases from V and 4 bases from J, leaving 9 bases between. CDR3 sequence reads: CASSLAPEGETQYF. CDR3 nucleotide sequence: TGTGCCAGCAGCTTAGCCCCGGAGGGAGAGACCCAGTACTTC.

V and J are TRBV6-2 or TRBV6-3 and TRBJ2-7, with D perhaps matching TRBD2 (6 bases). The CDR3 totals 15 residues. CDR1 and CDR2 from the germline V gene are MNHEY and SVGEGT. V was pared by 3 bases and J by 2 bases, with 14 bases between. In DNA, the CDR3 is TGTGCCAGCAGTTATGGGGGACTCACTGCCTACGAGCAGTACGTC. Translating gives CASSYGGLTAYEQYV.

This chain links TRBV5-6 with TRBJ2-3; D is ambiguous. The germline V and J ends were trimmed by 3 bases and 0 bases, with 14 bases remaining between them. Germline CDR1 reads SGHDT; CDR2 reads YYEEEE. The length of the CDR3 is 16 residues. CDR3 protein: CASSSLKRSSTDTQYF. For the CDR3, the DNA is TGTGCCAGCAGCTCTCTCAAGAGGTCTAGCACAGATACGCAGTATTTT. The variable domain in full, completed from reference TRBV5-6 and TRBJ2-3, reads DAGVTQSPTHLIKTRGQQVTLRCSPKSGHDTVSWYQQALGQGPQFIFQYYEEEERQRGNFPDRFSGHQFPNYSSELNVNALLLGDSALYLCASSSLKRSSTDTQYFGPGTRLTVL.

The rearrangement links TRBV18 to TRBJ2-1, with D perhaps TRBD2 (7 bases). V shed 6 bases and J shed 5 bases, with 14 bases lying between them. The CDR3 totals 14 residues. CDR1 and CDR2 from the germline V gene are KGHSH and LQKENI. As DNA, the CDR3 is TGTGCCAGCTCGGGGGAGGGGGTCAACAATGAGCAGTTCTTC. Translating gives CASSGEGVNNEQFF.

The V and J genes are TRBV19 and TRBJ2-6, with D hard to call. The CDR3 is made up of 14 amino acids. Germline loops: CDR1 LNHDA, CDR2 SQIVND (reference sequence). V dropped 6 bases and J dropped 0 bases, with 6 bases sitting between them. The CDR3 nucleotides are TGTGCCAGTAGCGACATCTCTGGGGCCAACGTCCTGACTTTC. Its protein is CASSDISGANVLTF.

This clone was seen a handful of times. CDR3 in amino acids: CASTPSGGNEQFF. CDR3 sequence (DNA): TGTGCCAGCACCCCCTCGGGTGGAAATGAGCAGTTCTTC. This chain links TRBV6-2 or TRBV6-3 with TRBJ2-1; D is ambiguous. The CDR3 is made up of 13 amino acids. The V end lost 7 bases, the J end lost 7 bases, and 14 bases lay between the germline ends. Germline values: CDR1 MNHEY, CDR2 SVGEGT.

V usage is TRBV10-3 and J usage is TRBJ1-5; maybe TRBD1 (5 bases). This CDR3 is 15 amino acids long. Germline V gives CDR1 ENHRY, CDR2 SYGVKD. Between the trimmed V and J ends, which lost 3 bases and 2 bases, there was a span of 11 bases. The CDR3 sequence: CAISDAGGGNQPQHF. Written as DNA, the CDR3 is TGTGCCATCAGTGATGCCGGAGGGGGCAATCAGCCCCAGCATTTT.

This clone was picked up a small number of times. The chain employs TRBV5-6 and TRBJ1-2, with D possibly being TRBD1 (5 bases). Per the germline V gene, CDR1 is SGHDT and CDR2 is YYEEEE. This CDR3 is 13 amino acids long. V was trimmed by 5 bases and J by 3 bases, leaving 11 bases between them. CDR3 protein: CASSGRGHYGYTF. The CDR3 DNA follows: TGTGCCAGCAGTGGGCGGGGCCACTATGGCTACACCTTC. Using reference TRBV5-6 and TRBJ1-2 for the parts outside the CDR3, the full variable domain is DAGVTQSPTHLIKTRGQQVTLRCSPKSGHDTVSWYQQALGQGPQFIFQYYEEEERQRGNFPDRFSGHQFPNYSSELNVNALLLGDSALYLCASSGRGHYGYTFGSGTRLTVV.

Concerning this clone: Different DNA sequences within this sample yield the same CDR3. V is TRBV6-5 and J is TRBJ1-5, with a weak D call TRBD1 (6 bases). Germline V gives CDR1 MNHEY, CDR2 SVGAGI. V shed 5 bases and J shed 0 bases, with 11 bases lying between them. The CDR3 runs 15 residues. This CDR3 reads CASSKTGNSNQPQHF. CDR3 DNA: TGTGCCAGCAGTAAGACAGGTAATAGCAATCAGCCCCAGCATTTT.

The chain employs TRBV7-2 and TRBJ2-7, with TRBD2 as a possible D gene (6 bases). In germline, CDR1 is SGHTA, CDR2 FQGNSA. There are 11 residues in the CDR3. CDR3 sequence: CASSSTRDVNV. The DNA for the CDR3 is TGTGCCAGCAGCTCAACGCGGGACGTCAACGTC.

The rearrangement uses TRBV5-4 and TRBJ2-3; D gene uncertain. This CDR3 comprises 14 residues. From germline, CDR1 is SGHNT and CDR2 YYREEE (reference sequence). The germline V and J ends were trimmed by 4 bases and 0 bases, with 9 bases remaining between them. Here the CDR3 reads CASSPAGSTDTQYF. As DNA, the CDR3 is TGTGCCAGCAGCCCCGCCGGGAGCACAGATACGCAGTATTTT. Drawing the rest from reference TRBV5-4 and TRBJ2-3, the complete variable domain is ETGVTQSPTHLIKTRGQQVTLRCSSQSGHNTVSWYQQALGQGPQFIFQYYREEENGRGNFPPRFSGLQFPNYSSELNVNALELDDSALYLCASSPAGSTDTQYFGPGTRLTVL.

V and J are TRBV6-5 and TRBJ1-5, with TRBD1 matching over 9 bases. Germline loops: CDR1 MNHEY, CDR2 SVGAGI. V trimming: 6 bases; J trimming: 7 bases; junction bases outside the gene matches: 10. The CDR3 is made up of 15 amino acids. CDR3 coding DNA: TGTGCCAGCAGAGATGGGACAGGGTATGGCCAGCCCCAGCATTTT. Residues: CASRDGTGYGQPQHF.

In nucleotides, the CDR3 is TGTGCCAGCAGTTACATACAGGGGGCGCATAGAACTGAAGCTTTCTTT. Protein sequence: CASSYIQGAHRTEAFF. The V and J genes are TRBV6-5 and TRBJ1-1; 9 bases match TRBD1. Germline lookup yields CDR1 MNHEY and CDR2 SVGAGI. Losses at the gene ends were 2 bases for V and 5 bases for J; bases not matched to a gene: 9. The CDR3 has 16 residues.

The chain couples TRBV10-1 to TRBJ1-2; D perhaps matches TRBD1 (6 bases). The germline V and J ends were trimmed by 3 bases and 7 bases, with 12 bases remaining between them. Germline assignment: CDR1 WNHNN and CDR2 SYGVQD (reference sequence). The CDR3 has 13 residues. The CDR3, as DNA: TGCGCCAGCAGTGAAGGCAGGGGTCGTGGCTACACCTTC. It translates to CASSEGRGRGYTF.

This clone occurred a few times. This chain uses TRBV30 with TRBJ2-1, with 7 bases fitting TRBD1. Germline trimming cut 4 bases from V and 6 bases from J; bases unmatched to any gene: 3. Germline V gives CDR1 GTSNPN, CDR2 SVGIG (reference sequence). The CDR3 loop spans 12 amino acids. The CDR3 loop reads CAWTRQGNEQFF. Written as DNA, the CDR3 is TGTGCCTGGACCCGACAGGGCAATGAGCAGTTCTTC.

A single count supports this clone. This sequence joins TRBV7-2 and TRBJ1-1; D gene uncertain. Trimming pared 5 bases from V and 0 bases from J, leaving 10 bases between. CDR1 and CDR2 (germline): SGHTA, FQGNSA. The CDR3 length is 14 residues. The CDR3 spells CASSAMGLNTEAFF. As DNA, the CDR3 is TGTGCCAGCAGCGCAATGGGCCTGAACACTGAAGCTTTCTTT.

V gene TRBV7-2 combines with J gene TRBJ2-5; TRBD2 agrees at 7 bases. Trimming removed 1 base from V and 1 base from J; junction bases left unmatched: 3. Germline-derived CDR1 and CDR2 are SGHTA and FQGNSA. This CDR3 region has 15 residues. The CDR3 is CASSLGGSPQETQYF. In DNA, the CDR3 is TGTGCCAGCAGCTTAGGCGGGAGTCCCCAAGAGACCCAGTACTTC.

This clone appeared a single time. V and J are TRBV2 and TRBJ1-2, with D tentatively TRBD1 (5 bases). The V gene's germline CDR1 is SNHLY and CDR2 FYNNEI. V was pared by 4 bases and J by 6 bases, with 15 bases between. There are 14 residues in the CDR3. This chain's CDR3 is CASSGGGPFDGYTF. CDR3 DNA: TGTGCCAGCAGTGGGGGCGGTCCCTTTGATGGCTACACCTTC.

The rearrangement links TRBV2 to TRBJ2-1, with TRBD2 identical over 13 bases. The CDR3 covers 15 residues. Germline V lookup: CDR1 SNHLY, CDR2 FYNNEI. J was trimmed by 9 bases and V by 5 bases; bases with no gene match: 7. The CDR3 DNA is TGTGCCAGCAGTTCTACTAGCGGGAGGGCCTTTGAGCAGTTCTTC. Translation: CASSSTSGRAFEQFF.

CDR3 sequence (DNA): TGTGCCAGCTCAGTGGGGCAACTGTCAGGGGCTGAAGCTTTCTTT. As protein: CASSVGQLSGAEAFF. The V and J genes are TRBV18 and TRBJ1-1, with D perhaps TRBD1 (6 bases). The CDR3 is 15 amino acids. CDR1 is KGHSH, CDR2 LQKENI, per germline. Trimming pared 5 bases from V and 6 bases from J, leaving 19 bases between.

The V gene is TRBV2, the J gene TRBJ2-6; 8 bases match TRBD1. This CDR3 is built from 17 residues. Germline assignment: CDR1 SNHLY and CDR2 FYNNEI. V gave up 2 bases and J gave up 4 bases; unmatched junction bases: 7. This CDR3 is CASSEIWTGIGANVLTF. The CDR3 DNA reads TGTGCCAGCAGTGAAATTTGGACAGGGATCGGGGCCAACGTCCTGACTTTC.

V and J are TRBV20-1 and TRBJ2-3; 16 bases are a match to TRBD2. After removal of 3 bases from V and 1 base from J, the junction contained 7 bases not matched to a gene. This CDR3 has 18 amino acids. CDR1 and CDR2 (germline): DFQATT, SNEGSKA (reference sequence). The CDR3 here is CSASRGLAGGRGTDTQYF. The CDR3 region has the DNA TGCAGTGCTAGTAGGGGACTAGCGGGAGGGAGGGGCACAGATACGCAGTATTTT.

The V gene is TRBV19, the J gene TRBJ1-1; D possibly corresponds to TRBD1 (6 bases). This CDR3 contains 14 residues. Germline CDR1 LNHDA, CDR2 SQIVND (reference sequence). V dropped 9 bases and J dropped 6 bases, with 20 bases sitting between them. The DNA for the CDR3 is TGTGCCAGCCAAACGGGACAACTTGGTGCTGAAGCTTTCTTT. Its translation is CASQTGQLGAEAFF.

The chain combines TRBV10-3 with TRBJ2-1, with 9 bases matching TRBD2. Trimming removed 3 bases from V and 8 bases from J; junction bases left unmatched: 14. Looked up from germline, CDR1 is ENHRY and CDR2 is SYGVKD. The CDR3 has 17 amino acids. The CDR3 coding sequence is TGTGCCATCAGTGAATCGAGGGGGAGCGGGAGGACGGATGAGCAGTTCTTC. Translating gives CAISESRGSGRTDEQFF.

This chain connects TRBV7-6 to TRBJ2-1; TRBD2 aligns across 11 bases. This CDR3 is 17 amino acids long. V shed 2 bases and J 3 bases; nucleotides not matched to a gene: 6. Germline CDR1 SGHVS, CDR2 FNYEAQ. Written as DNA, the CDR3 is TGTGCCAGCAGCTTACGCACCGGGACTAGCGGCTACAATGAGCAGTTCTTC. It is translated as CASSLRTGTSGYNEQFF.